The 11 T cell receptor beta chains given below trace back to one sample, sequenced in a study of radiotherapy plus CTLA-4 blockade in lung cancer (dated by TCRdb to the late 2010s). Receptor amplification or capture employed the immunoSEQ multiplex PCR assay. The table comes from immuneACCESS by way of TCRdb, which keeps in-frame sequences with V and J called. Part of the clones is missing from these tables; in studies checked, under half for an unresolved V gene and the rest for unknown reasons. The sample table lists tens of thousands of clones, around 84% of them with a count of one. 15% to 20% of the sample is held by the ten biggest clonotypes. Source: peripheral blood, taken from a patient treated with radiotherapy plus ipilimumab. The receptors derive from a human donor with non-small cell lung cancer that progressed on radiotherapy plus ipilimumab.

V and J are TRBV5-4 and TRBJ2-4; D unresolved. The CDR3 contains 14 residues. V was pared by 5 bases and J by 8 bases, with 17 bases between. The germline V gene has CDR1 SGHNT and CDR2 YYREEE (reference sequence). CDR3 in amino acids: CASSTRPTTDIQYF. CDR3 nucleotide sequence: TGTGCCAGCAGTACTCGGCCAACTACGGACATTCAGTACTTC.

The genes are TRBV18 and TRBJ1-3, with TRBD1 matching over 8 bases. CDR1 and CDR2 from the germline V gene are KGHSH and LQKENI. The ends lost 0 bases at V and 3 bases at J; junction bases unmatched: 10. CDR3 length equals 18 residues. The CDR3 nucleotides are TGTGCCAGCTCACCACCAAGCAGGGGGCGGTTGAGTGGAAACACCATATATTTT. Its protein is CASSPPSRGRLSGNTIYF.

The CDR3 region is CASSSLRLGAFF. CDR3 nucleotide sequence: TGTGCCAGCAGCTCGCTTAGGTTAGGGGCTTTCTTT. The chain is built from TRBV13 and TRBJ1-1; D is undetermined. Germline CDR1 reads PRHDT; CDR2 reads FYEKMQ (reference sequence). CDR3 length: 12 amino acids. Trimming shortened V by 4 bases and J by 11 bases, and 14 bases separated the two germline ends. Supplemented by reference TRBV13 and TRBJ1-1, the full variable domain reads AAGVIQSPRHLIKEKRETATLKCYPIPRHDTVYWYQQGPGQDPQFLISFYEKMQSDKGSIPDRFSAQQFSDYHSELNMSSLELGDSALYFCASSSLRLGAFFGQGTRLTVV.

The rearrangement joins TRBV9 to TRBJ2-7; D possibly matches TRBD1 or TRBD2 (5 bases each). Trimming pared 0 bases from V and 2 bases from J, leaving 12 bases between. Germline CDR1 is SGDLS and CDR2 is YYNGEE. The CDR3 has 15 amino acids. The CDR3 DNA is TGTGCCAGCAGCGTAGGGGGACGAGGAACCTACGAGCAGTACTTC. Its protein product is CASSVGGRGTYEQYF.

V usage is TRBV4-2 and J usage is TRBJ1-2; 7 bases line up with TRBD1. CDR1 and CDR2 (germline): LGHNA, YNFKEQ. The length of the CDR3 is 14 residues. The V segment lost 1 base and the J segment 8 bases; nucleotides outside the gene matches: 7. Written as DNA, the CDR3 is TGTGCCAGCAGCCAAGGCCGACAGGGAAGGGGCTACACCTTC. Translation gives CASSQGRQGRGYTF.

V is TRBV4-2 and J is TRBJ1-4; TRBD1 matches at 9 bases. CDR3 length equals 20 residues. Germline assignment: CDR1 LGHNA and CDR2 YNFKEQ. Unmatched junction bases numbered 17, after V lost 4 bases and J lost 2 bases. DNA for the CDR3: TGTGCCAGCAGCCGATCATCCGGGACAGGGTTCGTTGATACTAATGAAAAACTGTTTTTT. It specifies CASSRSSGTGFVDTNEKLFF.

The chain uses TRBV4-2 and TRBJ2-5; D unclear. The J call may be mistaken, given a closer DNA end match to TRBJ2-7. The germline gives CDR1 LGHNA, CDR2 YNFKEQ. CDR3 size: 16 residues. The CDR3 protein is CASRTDLLGSSYEQYF. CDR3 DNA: TGTGCCAGCAGGACCGACCTTCTGGGGTCTTCCTACGAGCAGTACTTC.

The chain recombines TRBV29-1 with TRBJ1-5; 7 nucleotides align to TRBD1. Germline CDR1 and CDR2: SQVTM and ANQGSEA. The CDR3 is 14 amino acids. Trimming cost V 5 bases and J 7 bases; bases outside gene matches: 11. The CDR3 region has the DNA TGCAGCGTTAGCGCAGGGACAGTTGCCCAGCCCCAGCATTTT. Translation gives CSVSAGTVAQPQHF.

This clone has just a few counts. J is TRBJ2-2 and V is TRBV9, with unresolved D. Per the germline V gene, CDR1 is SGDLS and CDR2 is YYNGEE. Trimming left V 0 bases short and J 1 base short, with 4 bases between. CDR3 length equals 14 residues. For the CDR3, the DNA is TGTGCCAGCAGCGTAGTTTGGAACACCGGGGAGCTGTTTTTT. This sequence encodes CASSVVWNTGELFF.

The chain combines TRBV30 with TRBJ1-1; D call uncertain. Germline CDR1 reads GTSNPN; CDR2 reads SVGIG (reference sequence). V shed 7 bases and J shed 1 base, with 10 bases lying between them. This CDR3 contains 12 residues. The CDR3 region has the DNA TGTGCCTATTACGTCGGGAACACTGAAGCTTTCTTT. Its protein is CAYYVGNTEAFF.

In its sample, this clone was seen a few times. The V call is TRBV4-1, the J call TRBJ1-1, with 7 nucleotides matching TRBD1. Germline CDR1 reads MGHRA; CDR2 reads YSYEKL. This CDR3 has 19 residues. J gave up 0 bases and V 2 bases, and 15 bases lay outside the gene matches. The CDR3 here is CASSQTTGDPKALNTEAFF. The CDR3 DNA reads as TGCGCCAGCAGCCAAACAACAGGGGACCCCAAAGCATTGAACACTGAAGCTTTCTTT.